Listed here are 13 T cell receptor beta chains from one sample, sequenced in a study of T cells after yellow fever vaccination. TCRdb analysed the 5' RACE reads with MiXCR anew, one entry per CDR3 protein. Among 500,000 to 650,000 distinct CDR3 sequences listed, 9% to 15% were seen once. The sample in question was PBMCs, obtained on the day of the yellow fever booster vaccination. These TCRs come from a young man who received the YFV17D yellow fever vaccine.

The CDR3 bases are TGTGCCAGCAGCGTAGGGGAGTACTACGAGCAGTACTTC. Residues: CASSVGEYYEQYF. The chain employs TRBV9 and TRBJ2-7; D might be TRBD2 (5 bases). Germline CDR1 reads SGDLS; CDR2 reads YYNGEE. The ends were cut back, 0 bases at V and 3 bases at J, with 7 bases in the middle. This CDR3 region has 13 residues.

This clonotype was detected a few times. The V gene is TRBV29-1, the J gene TRBJ2-5; TRBD1 might be the D (5 bases). The V gene lost 0 bases and the J gene lost 1 base, with 9 bases spanning the gap. The CDR3 spans 14 residues. Per the germline V gene, CDR1 is SQVTM and CDR2 is ANQGSEA. The CDR3 protein is CSVEETVSQETQYF. The CDR3 DNA reads as TGCAGCGTTGAAGAGACAGTATCCCAAGAGACCCAGTACTTC.

A few counts support this clonotype. The chain couples TRBV12-3 or TRBV12-4 to TRBJ2-3; no clear D. V was pared by 6 bases and J by 2 bases, with 6 bases between. CDR3 length: 12 residues. CDR3 in DNA: TGTGCCAGCAGGACCTTCACAGATACGCAGTATTTT. Translated: CASRTFTDTQYF.

This clonotype showed up just a few times. The genes are TRBV5-5 and TRBJ2-1; D unclear. Trimming took off 4 bases at V and 8 bases at J, with 10 bases between the two ends. Germline assignment: CDR1 SGHKS and CDR2 YYEKEE (reference sequence). This CDR3 is built from 12 residues. The CDR3 DNA reads TGTGCCAGCAGCCGAATAGACGATGAGCAGTTCTTC. It specifies CASSRIDDEQFF. Together with reference TRBV5-5 and TRBJ2-1, the CDR3 gives the full variable domain: DAGVTQSPTHLIKTRGQQVTLRCSPISGHKSVSWYQQVLGQGPQFIFQYYEKEERGRGNFPDRFSARQFPNYSSELNVNALLLGDSALYLCASSRIDDEQFFGPGTRLTVL.

This clonotype came up a few times. The V gene is TRBV25-1, the J gene TRBJ2-1; D call uncertain. Germline-derived CDR1 and CDR2 are MGHDK and SYGVNS. This CDR3 has 11 residues. Trimming cost V 1 base and J 14 bases, with 9 bases left between them. CDR3 amino acids: CASSEFGSEFF. CDR3 nucleotides: TGTGCCAGCAGTGAATTCGGGTCGGAGTTCTTC.

This clonotype was found many times. The rearrangement joins TRBV7-2 to TRBJ2-7; D unclear. The V and J ends lost 5 bases and 6 bases respectively, with 8 bases between them. The germline gives CDR1 SGHTA, CDR2 FQGNSA. The CDR3 covers 11 residues. The CDR3 here is CASSAFLEQYF. DNA of the CDR3: TGTGCCAGCAGCGCCTTCCTCGAGCAGTACTTC.

This clonotype was recorded many times. This chain links TRBV28 with TRBJ2-5; D is undetermined. Germline V CDR1 and CDR2: MDHEN, SYDVKM. This CDR3 is built from 13 residues. V was shortened by 2 bases and J by 4 bases, with 8 bases between the two germline ends. CDR3 DNA sequence: TGTGCCAGCAGTTTAAACTCACCAGAGACCCAGTACTTC. Amino acids: CASSLNSPETQYF. The entire variable domain, with the rest obtained from reference TRBV28 and TRBJ2-5, is as follows: DVKVTQSSRYLVKRTGEKVFLECVQDMDHENMFWYRQDPGLGLRLIYFSYDVKMKEKGDIPEGYSVSREKKERFSLILESASTNQTSMYLCASSLNSPETQYFGPGTRLLVL.

V gene TRBV30 combines with J gene TRBJ2-5; D possibly corresponds to TRBD2 (5 bases). Trimming removed 3 bases from V and 7 bases from J, with 12 bases in between. CDR3 length equals 12 residues. Per germline, CDR1 GTSNPN and CDR2 SVGIG (reference sequence). Here the CDR3 DNA reads TGTGCCTGGAGAGCGGTAGGAGGGACCCAGTACTTC. Its translation: CAWRAVGGTQYF.

V usage is TRBV20-1 and J usage is TRBJ2-3, with 12 bases that match TRBD2. There are 15 residues in the CDR3. J was trimmed by 4 bases and V by 3 bases; bases with no gene match: 5. Germline-derived CDR1 and CDR2 are DFQATT and SNEGSKA (reference sequence). Here the CDR3 DNA reads TGCAGTGCTAGCTCTAGCGGGAGGGTTGCAGATACGCAGTATTTT. Its translation: CSASSSGRVADTQYF.

The sample holds a few counts of this clonotype. The chain is built from TRBV20-1 and TRBJ2-3; D is undetermined. Trimming pared 3 bases from V and 0 bases from J, leaving 10 bases between. The germline V gene has CDR1 DFQATT and CDR2 SNEGSKA (reference sequence). CDR3 length equals 14 residues. The CDR3 bases are TGCAGTGCTAGTCCAGAACCAAGCACAGATACGCAGTATTTT. Translation gives CSASPEPSTDTQYF.

This clonotype was observed a few times. The rearrangement joins TRBV20-1 to TRBJ2-3; TRBD2 aligns across 12 bases. CDR1 is DFQATT and CDR2 is SNEGSKA in the germline V gene (reference sequence). The CDR3 runs 18 residues. J lost 0 bases, V lost 0 bases, and 7 bases had no gene match. The DNA of the CDR3 is TGCAGTGCTAGAGATGGAACTAGCGGGAGGCCTAGCACAGATACGCAGTATTTT. Translation: CSARDGTSGRPSTDTQYF.

This clonotype has only a few counts. The J gene is TRBJ2-5, the V gene TRBV6-5; TRBD2 agrees at 8 bases. The CDR3 spans 15 residues. The V and J ends lost 4 bases and 7 bases, in that order; junction bases with no gene match: 11. Germline CDR1 reads MNHEY; CDR2 reads SVGAGI. The CDR3 here is CASSFEAGVFGTQYF. The CDR3 bases are TGTGCCAGCAGTTTTGAAGCGGGAGTTTTCGGGACCCAGTACTTC.

The chain recombines TRBV15 with TRBJ1-2, with 10 bases identical to TRBD1. Unmatched junction bases numbered 2, after V lost 1 base and J lost 6 bases. This CDR3 spans 14 amino acids. In germline, CDR1 is LNHNV, CDR2 YYDKDF (reference sequence). The CDR3 DNA follows: TGTGCCACCAGCAGAGGGGGACAGGGGAATGGCTACACCTTC. Translation: CATSRGGQGNGYTF.